These T cell receptor beta chains were read from a single sample in a study of breast tumors, draining lymph nodes, adjacent tissues. TCRdb independently ran MiXCR on the multiplex PCR reads; one entry per CDR3 protein. Of about 150,000 distinct CDR3 sequences in the sample, over 25% were seen once. The sequencing input was axillary lymph node tissue. These receptors were taken from a female donor with breast cancer. Some clones in this sample may be carry-over from other donors' samples. The CDR3 runs from the conserved cysteine through the conserved F or W. D genes are given only for firm matches. Rows give clone size only sometimes, using once, few, many, or a class for an expanded clone.

clone_size | d_call | j_call | v_call | cdr3_aa | cdr3_nt
many | TRBD1 | TRBJ2-1 | TRBV28 | CASTPDRGRYNEQFF | TGTGCCAGCACCCCCGACAGGGGACGATACAATGAGCAGTTCTTC
many | TRBD2 | TRBJ2-7 | TRBV10-2 | CASSEQGAGEQYF | TGCGCCAGCAGTGAGCAGGGAGCGGGAGAGCAGTACTTC
many | TRBD1 | TRBJ2-1 | TRBV29-1 | CSGGTGGPNEQFF | TGCAGCGGGGGGACAGGGGGTCCCAATGAGCAGTTCTTC
many | NA | TRBJ2-1 | TRBV25-1 | CASNLGSIFDEQFF | TGTGCCAGCAATCTAGGGAGCATTTTCGATGAGCAGTTCTTC
many | TRBD2 | TRBJ2-5 | TRBV7-8 | CASSLGTSGRNSQGTQYF | TGTGCCAGCAGCTTAGGGACTAGCGGGCGTAATTCCCAAGGGACCCAGTACTTC
few | TRBD1 | TRBJ1-1 | TRBV19 | CASSLQRQGAFF | TGTGCCAGTAGTCTTCAGCGACAGGGCGCTTTCTTT
many | TRBD1 | TRBJ2-2 | TRBV18 | CASSLLIQGAGTGELFF | TGTGCCAGCTCACTCCTAATACAGGGGGCAGGCACCGGGGAGCTGTTTTTT
NA | TRBD1 | TRBJ2-7 | TRBV7-2 | CASSTSGTGGYEQYF | TGTGCCAGCAGCACATCCGGGACAGGGGGCTACGAGCAGTACTTC
many | NA | TRBJ2-2 | TRBV12-3/TRBV12-4 | CASRIRTPTGELFF | TGTGCCAGCAGAATCAGGACGCCCACCGGGGAGCTGTTTTTT
NA | NA | TRBJ2-1 | TRBV18 | CASFALSPDRSYNGQFF | TGTGCCAGCTTTGCCCTCAGTCCGGACCGCTCCTACAATGGGCAGTTCTTC
few | NA | TRBJ1-1 | TRBV20-1 | CSARVTTALNTEAFF | TGCAGTGCTAGAGTCACCACCGCTTTGAACACTGAAGCTTTCTTT
many | NA | TRBJ1-2 | TRBV20-1 | CSARGRAWGYTF | TGCAGTGCTAGAGGGAGGGCCTGGGGCTACACCTTC
many | TRBD2 | TRBJ2-1 | TRBV20-1 | CSATGLAGGQPYNEQFF | TGCAGTGCTACGGGACTAGCGGGGGGCCAACCCTACAATGAGCAGTTCTTC
many | NA | TRBJ2-1 | TRBV18 | CASSPPRVDEQFF | TGTGCCAGCTCACCCCCCCGTGTAGATGAGCAGTTCTTC
NA | NA | TRBJ1-1 | TRBV7-9 | CASSEALYTEAFF | TGTGCCAGCAGTGAAGCGCTGTACACTGAAGCTTTCTTT
NA | TRBD1 | TRBJ1-1 | TRBV11-2 | CASSKRTGGKDTEAFF | TGTGCCAGCAGTAAGAGGACAGGGGGCAAGGACACTGAAGCTTTCTTT
NA | TRBD1 | TRBJ1-2 | TRBV25-1 | CASRGQGYYGYTF | TGTGCCAGCAGGGGACAGGGATATTATGGCTACACCTTC
NA | TRBD1 | TRBJ2-5 | TRBV7-2 | CASSLVPPNSGTVKETQYF | TGTGCCAGCAGCTTAGTCCCTCCCAATTCCGGGACAGTAAAAGAGACCCAGTACTTC
many | TRBD1 | TRBJ1-2 | TRBV20-1 | CSAEGAETYGYTF | TGCAGTGCCGAGGGGGCAGAAACCTATGGCTACACCTTC
once | NA | TRBJ2-1 | TRBV7-2 | CASSLVGHVLLRNNEQFF | TGTGCCAGCAGCTTAGTCGGCCATGTGCTGCTACGAAACAATGAGCAGTTCTTC
many | TRBD2 | TRBJ2-3 | TRBV10-3 | CAISDEAGGPDTQYF | TGTGCCATCAGTGACGAGGCGGGGGGGCCGGATACGCAGTATTTT
many | NA | TRBJ2-1 | TRBV20-1 | CSARNAWEQYARSSYNEQFF | TGCAGTGCCCGGAATGCATGGGAGCAGTACGCTAGGAGCTCCTACAATGAGCAGTTCTTC
NA | NA | TRBJ2-3 | TRBV6-5 | CASRTAGARDTQYF | TGTGCCAGCAGGACGGCGGGGGCCCGGGATACGCAGTATTTT
many | TRBD1 | TRBJ2-3 | TRBV6-5 | CASSYDRGRGDTQYF | TGTGCCAGCAGTTACGACAGGGGGCGGGGGGATACGCAGTATTTT
NA | NA | TRBJ1-2 | TRBV5-6 | CVSSYGSYGYTF | TGTGTCAGCAGCTACGGGTCTTATGGCTACACCTTC
many | NA | TRBJ2-2 | TRBV10-2 | CASSEQGRGTGELFF | TGCGCCAGCAGTGAACAGGGGAGGGGCACCGGGGAGCTGTTTTTT
many | TRBD1 | TRBJ2-2 | TRBV6-2/TRBV6-3 | CASNTGANTGELFF | TGTGCCAGTAACACAGGGGCCAACACCGGGGAGCTGTTTTTT
many | TRBD1 | TRBJ1-3 | TRBV5-1 | CASSLDLTGGGNTIYF | TGCGCCAGCAGCTTGGACCTAACAGGGGGCGGAAACACCATATATTTT
NA | TRBD1 | TRBJ1-6 | TRBV20-1 | CSVGTGGSISPLHF | TGCAGTGTCGGGACAGGGGGATCTATTTCACCCCTCCACTTT
many | TRBD1 | TRBJ2-2 | TRBV5-6 | CASTRQGSNTGELFF | TGTGCCAGCACCCGACAGGGGTCGAACACCGGGGAGCTGTTTTTT
many | NA | TRBJ1-2 | TRBV3-1 | CASRRGGGTTNYGYTF | TGTGCCAGCAGACGAGGGGGGGGCACGACGAACTATGGCTACACCTTC
NA | NA | TRBJ2-6 | TRBV12-3/TRBV12-4 | CASTPISVIFGANVLTF | TGTGCCAGCACTCCTATAAGCGTGATCTTTGGGGCCAACGTCCTGACTTTC
NA | TRBD1 | TRBJ2-5 | TRBV7-9 | CASSRGTAQETQYF | TGTGCCAGCAGCAGGGGGACAGCCCAAGAGACCCAGTACTTC
many | NA | TRBJ1-5 | TRBV30 | CAWRRGAQPQHF | TGTGCCTGGAGGAGGGGTGCTCAGCCCCAGCATTTT
many | NA | TRBJ1-3 | TRBV6-6 | CASSARGTGNTIYF | TGTGCCAGCAGCGCCCGGGGGACTGGAAACACCATATATTTT
NA | NA | TRBJ2-3 | TRBV7-9 | CAGSFKTGGDTQYF | TGTGCCGGCAGCTTTAAGACAGGAGGAGATACGCAGTATTTT
many | NA | TRBJ2-3 | TRBV20-1 | CSARGGSDTQYF | TGCAGTGCCAGGGGAGGATCAGATACGCAGTATTTT
NA | TRBD1 | TRBJ1-2 | TRBV6-6 | CAGRRGKGAREADGYTF | TGTGCCGGCAGGCGGGGGAAGGGGGCGCGGGAAGCGGATGGCTACACCTTC
many | NA | TRBJ1-5 | TRBV7-2 | CASTQQGSFNQPQHF | TGTGCCAGCACCCAACAGGGATCCTTCAATCAGCCCCAGCATTTT
many | NA | TRBJ2-7 | TRBV12-3/TRBV12-4 | CASPFGGPYEQYF | TGTGCCAGCCCTTTTGGGGGACCCTACGAGCAGTACTTC
NA | TRBD1 | TRBJ1-5 | TRBV2 | CASSDSQGGDQPQHF | TGTGCCAGCAGTGATTCACAGGGGGGGGATCAGCCCCAGCATTTT
few | NA | TRBJ2-7 | TRBV7-3 | CASSPSLARALNEQYF | TGTGCCAGCAGCCCGTCGCTAGCGAGAGCTTTAAACGAGCAGTACTTC
many | NA | TRBJ2-5 | TRBV12-5 | CASGLSSLETQYF | TGTGCTAGTGGTTTGTCGTCCTTGGAGACCCAGTACTTC
many | TRBD1 | TRBJ1-4 | TRBV5-1 | CASSTGQGKEKLFF | TGCGCCAGCAGCACGGGACAGGGGAAGGAAAAACTGTTTTTT
many | NA | TRBJ1-3 | TRBV20-1 | CSARWDSGNTIYF | TGCAGTGCTAGATGGGACTCTGGAAACACCATATATTTT
many | NA | TRBJ2-1 | TRBV7-9 | CASSLVELGEQFF | TGTGCCAGCAGCTTAGTGGAACTCGGCGAGCAGTTCTTC
many | TRBD1 | TRBJ1-2 | TRBV29-1 | CSVEGIQGADYGYTF | TGCAGCGTTGAGGGAATCCAGGGGGCGGACTATGGCTACACCTTC
NA | TRBD1 | TRBJ1-1 | TRBV19 | CASSMGGTGPMNTEAFF | TGTGCCAGTAGTATGGGCGGGACAGGTCCCATGAACACTGAAGCTTTCTTT
NA | TRBD2 | TRBJ2-5 | TRBV5-1 | CASSLGLETHYF | TGCGCCAGCAGTTTGGGACTAGAGACCCACTACTTC
NA | TRBD2 | TRBJ2-7 | TRBV19 | CASSAQAGGRYEQYF | TGTGCCAGTAGTGCCCAAGCGGGAGGGCGGTACGAGCAGTACTTC
many | TRBD1 | TRBJ1-4 | TRBV11-1 | CASSPGQPNEKLFF | TGTGCCAGCAGCCCGGGACAGCCTAATGAAAAACTGTTTTTT
NA | TRBD1 | TRBJ1-1 | TRBV12-3/TRBV12-4 | CASSEQGIRTEAFF | TGTGCCAGCAGTGAACAGGGGATTCGGACTGAAGCTTTCTTT
many | TRBD2 | TRBJ2-3 | TRBV5-1 | CASSSGVGTSGEKRQYF | TGCGCCAGCAGCTCGGGGGTAGGGACTAGCGGGGAGAAGAGGCAGTATTTT
many | NA | TRBJ1-6 | TRBV27 | CASSLSRDSPLHF | TGTGCCAGCAGTTTAAGTAGAGATTCACCCCTCCACTTT
many | NA | TRBJ2-3 | TRBV6-1 | CASSEGGMSSTDTQYF | TGTGCCAGCAGTGAAGGGGGAATGTCTAGCACAGATACGCAGTATTTT
many | NA | TRBJ2-2 | TRBV3-2 | CASTRLQGANTGELFF | TGTGCCAGCACCCGCTTACAGGGGGCGAACACCGGGGAGCTGTTTTTT
NA | TRBD1 | TRBJ1-3 | TRBV5-5 | CASSPRDRAKGNTIYF | TGTGCCAGCAGCCCCCGGGACAGGGCTAAAGGAAACACCATATATTTT